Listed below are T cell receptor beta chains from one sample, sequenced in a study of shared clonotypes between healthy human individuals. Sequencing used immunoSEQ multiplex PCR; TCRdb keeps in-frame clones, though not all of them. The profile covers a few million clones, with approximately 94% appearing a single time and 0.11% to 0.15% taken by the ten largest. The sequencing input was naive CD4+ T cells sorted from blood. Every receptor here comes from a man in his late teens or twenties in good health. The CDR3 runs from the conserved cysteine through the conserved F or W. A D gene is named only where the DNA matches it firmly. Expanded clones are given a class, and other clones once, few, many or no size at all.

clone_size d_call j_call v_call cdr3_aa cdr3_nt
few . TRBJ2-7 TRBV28 CASSFRAWDEQYF TGTGCCAGCAGTTTTAGGGCATGGGACGAGCAGTACTTC
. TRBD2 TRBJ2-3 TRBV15 CATSRISTSGWQYF TGTGCCACCAGCAGAATATCGACTAGCGGGTGGCAGTATTTT
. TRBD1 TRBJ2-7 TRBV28 CASTGQGRYEQYF TGTGCCAGCACGGGACAGGGGAGGTACGAGCAGTACTTC
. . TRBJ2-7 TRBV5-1 CASSLQDPYEQYF TGCGCCAGCAGCTTGCAGGACCCCTACGAGCAGTACTTC
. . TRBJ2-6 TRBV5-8 CASRYSGANVLTF TGTGCCAGCAGGTACTCTGGGGCCAACGTCCTGACTTTC
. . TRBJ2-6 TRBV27 CASSSPRVSGANVLTF TGTGCCAGCAGTTCCCCTAGGGTTTCTGGGGCCAACGTCCTGACTTTC
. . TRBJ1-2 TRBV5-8 CASSTTYGYTF TGTGCCAGCAGTACCACCTATGGCTACACCTTC
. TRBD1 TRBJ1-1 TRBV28 CASRGTGGTEAFF TGTGCCAGCAGAGGGACAGGGGGTACTGAAGCTTTCTTT
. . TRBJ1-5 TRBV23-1 CASSHNQGSNQPQHF TGCGCCAGCAGTCACAACCAGGGGAGCAATCAGCCCCAGCATTTT
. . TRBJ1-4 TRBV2 CASSEAWGTTNEKLFF TGTGCCAGCAGTGAAGCTTGGGGGACAACTAATGAAAAACTGTTTTTT
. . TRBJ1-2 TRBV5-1 CASSRADRIGYTF TGCGCCAGCAGCCGAGCCGACAGGATTGGCTACACCTTC
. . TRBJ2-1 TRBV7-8 CASSPFTQGEQFF TGTGCCAGCAGCCCATTTACTCAGGGTGAGCAGTTCTTC
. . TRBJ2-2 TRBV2 CASIRTEASVGELFF TGTGCCAGCATCCGGACAGAGGCCTCCGTCGGGGAGCTGTTTTTT
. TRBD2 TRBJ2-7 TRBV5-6 CASSLVLAGASYEQYF TGTGCCAGCAGCTTGGTTCTAGCGGGAGCCTCATACGAGCAGTACTTC
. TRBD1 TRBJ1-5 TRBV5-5 CASTQAGGHNQPQHF TGTGCCAGCACCCAGGCAGGGGGCCATAATCAGCCCCAGCATTTT
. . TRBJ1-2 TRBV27 CASSLSRQGTGYTF TGTGCCAGCAGTTTATCGCGGCAGGGGACCGGCTACACCTTC
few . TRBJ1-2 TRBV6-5 CASSQGRGYTF TGTGCCAGCAGCCAAGGGCGCGGCTACACCTTC
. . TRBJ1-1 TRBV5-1 CASSRNRQALTTEAFF TGCGCCAGCAGCCGAAACCGACAAGCTTTGACCACTGAAGCTTTCTTT
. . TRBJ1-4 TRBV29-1 CSVEGRGTNEKLFF TGCAGCGTTGAGGGCAGGGGTACTAATGAAAAACTGTTTTTT
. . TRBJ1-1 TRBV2 CASSGGTVAEAFF TGTGCCAGCAGTGGGGGTACAGTGGCTGAAGCTTTCTTT
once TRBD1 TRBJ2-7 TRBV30 CAWSDPAGQGTYEQYF TGTGCCTGGAGTGATCCCGCGGGACAGGGAACCTACGAGCAGTACTTC
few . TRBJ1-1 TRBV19 CASSIRGNTEAFF TGTGCCAGTAGTATACGGGGAAACACTGAAGCTTTCTTT
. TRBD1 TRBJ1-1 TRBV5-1 CASTQGGRGNTEAFF TGCGCCAGCACCCAGGGGGGAAGGGGGAACACTGAAGCTTTCTTT
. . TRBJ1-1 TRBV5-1 CASSLAGGNTEAFF TGCGCCAGCAGCTTGGCCGGGGGGAACACTGAAGCTTTCTTT
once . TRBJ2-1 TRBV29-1 CSVKRTTNEQFF TGCAGCGTCAAAAGGACTACCAATGAGCAGTTCTTC
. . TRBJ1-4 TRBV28 CASCRTANNGEKLFF TGTGCCAGCTGCCGGACCGCGAACAATGGTGAAAAACTGTTTTTT
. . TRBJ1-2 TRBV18 CASSPSISNYGYTF TGTGCCAGCTCACCATCGATTTCTAACTATGGCTACACCTTC
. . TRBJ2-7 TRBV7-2 CASSQKGGGSYYEQYF TGTGCCAGCAGCCAAAAGGGTGGGGGATCCTACTACGAGCAGTACTTC
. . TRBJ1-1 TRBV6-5 CASSAGGGAFF TGTGCCAGCAGCGCGGGGGGGGGTGCTTTCTTT